Given below is one T cell receptor beta chain in context. This entry is derived from a study of blood T cell repertoires in COVID-19. Study context: Sources were T cells, B-cell-depleted T cells, or PBMCs; the material itself was cDNA or gDNA.

Only in-frame clones appear in the TCRdb table, and some are missing; sequencing was by immunoSEQ multiplex PCR. This table holds about 300,000 clones, 75% to 90% found once. The CDR3 length is 13 residues. Germline CDR1 reads MNHEY; CDR2 reads SVGAGI. With 7 bases removed from V and 3 bases from J, the gap between germline ends came to 13 bases. The TCR comes from a man in his forties with acute or convalescent COVID-19. The chain links TRBV6-5 to TRBJ2-7, with a possible D match to TRBD1 (6 bases). Sequenced input: peripheral blood. The CDR3 here is CASTGRGNYEQYF. CDR3 sequence (DNA): TGTGCCAGCACAGGCAGGGGAAACTACGAGCAGTACTTC.